The clone carrying this T cell receptor (beta chain) was recorded a few times. What it binds is unknown. Each sample used at least 7 million PBMCs. The data were taken from a study of blood T cells in healthy people across ages. A J-beta primer mix and a sample-barcoded 5' primer were used in a second PCR of roughly 6 to 11 cycles. Individual samples furnished no less than 2.5 million CDR3-containing paired-end reads apiece. TCRdb passed the 5' RACE reads through MiXCR, listing each CDR3 protein once. The repertoire has about 1,800,000 distinct CDR3 sequences, over 25% of them found once; the top ten carry less than 9.5%. Germline assignment: CDR1 MNHEY and CDR2 SMNVEV (reference sequence). The CDR3 runs 16 residues. Trimming cost V 6 bases and J 7 bases; bases outside gene matches: 18. Study results and limitations: Calculation of diversity from one million T cells yielded estimates considered to be underestimates. Diversity was higher, and naive CD4+ cells more numerous, in long-lived donors than in aged donors.

Sequencing input: blood. This receptor was obtained from a woman in her 30s in good health. The chain joins TRBV27 to TRBJ2-7, with 7 bases matching TRBD2. CDR3 nucleotides: TGTGCCAGCAGCCCGCCCCAAGGGAGGGCCTTAAGAGAGCAGTACTTC. It encodes CASSPPQGRALREQYF.